This entry describes one T cell receptor beta chain. Given a far larger clone just one base away, this is likely a sequencing read error. Method: immunoSEQ multiplex PCR; TCRdb's copy keeps in-frame clones and lacks some. Of 25,000 or so clones listed, about 82% are singletons. The source of the sample is a study of T cells in narcolepsy. CDR3 size: 15 residues. The germline gives CDR1 ENHRY, CDR2 SYGVKD. The V segment lost 6 bases and the J segment 1 base; nucleotides outside the gene matches: 7. The clonotype was recovered from a human donor in good health. J is TRBJ1-1 and V is TRBV10-3, with 8 positions matching TRBD1. The specimen sequenced was memory (CD45RA-) CD4+ T cells from blood. DNA for the CDR3: TGTGCCATCAGCGAACCCCAGGGGGCGAACACTGAAGCTTTCTTT. Its translation is CAISEPQGANTEAFF.